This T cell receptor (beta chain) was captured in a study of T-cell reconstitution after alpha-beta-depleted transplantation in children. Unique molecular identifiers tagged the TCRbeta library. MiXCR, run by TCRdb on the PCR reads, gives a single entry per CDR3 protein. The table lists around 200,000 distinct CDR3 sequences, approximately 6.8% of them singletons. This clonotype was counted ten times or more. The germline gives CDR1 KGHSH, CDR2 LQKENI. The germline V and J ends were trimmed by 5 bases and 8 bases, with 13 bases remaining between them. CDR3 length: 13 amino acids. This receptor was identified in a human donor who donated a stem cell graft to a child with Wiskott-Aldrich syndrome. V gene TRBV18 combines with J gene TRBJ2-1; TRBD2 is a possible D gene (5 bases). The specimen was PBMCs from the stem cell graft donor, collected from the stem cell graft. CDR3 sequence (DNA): TGTGCCAGCTCATCGGACTTATTTTATGAGCAGTTCTTC. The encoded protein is CASSSDLFYEQFF.